A single sample is the source of the 18 T cell receptor beta chains below, sequenced in a study of shared clonotypes between healthy human individuals. Assay: immunoSEQ multiplex PCR; the TCRdb copy retains only in-frame clones and omits some. The sample records some 2 million clones, 90% to 95% being singletons. Sequencing was carried out using naive CD4+ T cells sorted from blood. The subset was: CD45RA+ positively selected. The source of these receptors is a man in his late teens or twenties in good health.

The V gene is TRBV30, the J gene TRBJ1-5, with 7 bases lining up with TRBD1. The CDR3 sequence is 15 residues long. Germline lookup yields CDR1 GTSNPN and CDR2 SVGIG (reference sequence). With V trimmed by 4 bases and J by 1 base, 7 bases remained unmatched. The chain's CDR3 is CAWKPTGMSNQPQHF. In DNA form, the CDR3 reads TGTGCCTGGAAGCCGACAGGGATGAGCAATCAGCCCCAGCATTTT.

This rearrangement joins TRBV6-6 to TRBJ2-1, with 9 positions matching TRBD2. V shed 11 bases, J shed 7 bases, and the junction held 9 bases outside the gene matches. CDR3 length equals 13 residues. Germline V CDR1 and CDR2: MNHNY, SVGAGI (reference sequence). The CDR3 DNA is TGTGCCGGAGGGCGGGGGGGCCGGAATGAGCAGTTCTTC. Protein product: CAGGRGGRNEQFF.

The V and J genes are TRBV5-3 and TRBJ2-7; no clear D. TRBV5-3 is flagged as an ORF with uncertain function. V lost 0 bases to trimming and J lost 7 bases, with 8 bases between them. The CDR3 has 12 amino acids. For the CDR3, the DNA is TGTGCCAGAAGCTTGGTACCCTGGGAGCAGTACTTC. Residues: CARSLVPWEQYF.

This chain connects TRBV5-1 to TRBJ2-2; the match to TRBD1 covers 9 bases. Germline V lookup: CDR1 SGHRS, CDR2 YFSETQ. The V gene end was trimmed by 4 bases and the J gene end by 3 bases; junction bases not matched to a gene: 7. The CDR3 is 16 residues long. The CDR3 here is CASSHPRTGDTGELFF. The CDR3, as DNA: TGCGCCAGCAGCCACCCCCGGACAGGGGACACCGGGGAGCTGTTTTTT.

This clone was seen just once. V is TRBV2 and J is TRBJ2-3, with 14 bases aligning to TRBD2. Germline V CDR1 and CDR2: SNHLY, FYNNEI. The CDR3 is made up of 15 amino acids. The ends lost 5 bases at V and 8 bases at J; junction bases unmatched: 6. CDR3 residues: CASSPGLAGVGTQYF. CDR3 bases: TGTGCCAGCAGTCCGGGACTAGCGGGAGTAGGTACGCAGTATTTT.

The V gene is TRBV5-1, the J gene TRBJ2-7; the match to TRBD1 covers 9 bases. J lost 3 bases, V lost 7 bases, and 8 bases had no gene match. The germline gives CDR1 SGHRS, CDR2 YFSETQ. The CDR3 runs to 14 residues. CDR3 in amino acids: CASSRTGEVYEQYF. For the CDR3, the DNA is TGCGCCAGCTCGCGGACAGGGGAGGTCTACGAGCAGTACTTC.

The chain recombines TRBV4-1 with TRBJ2-5, with no clear D. The V end lost 1 base, the J end lost 5 bases, and 17 bases lay between the germline ends. The CDR3 spans 16 residues. Germline V gene data show CDR1 as MGHRA and CDR2 as YSYEKL. The CDR3 DNA reads TGCGCCAGCAGCCAAGGCCCAACGGGTGGTGTGGAGACCCAGTACTTC. This codes for CASSQGPTGGVETQYF.

V gene TRBV9 combines with J gene TRBJ1-2, with no clear D. Between the trimmed V and J ends, which lost 0 bases and 4 bases, there was a span of 7 bases. Germline lookup yields CDR1 SGDLS and CDR2 YYNGEE. The CDR3 totals 13 residues. CDR3 region: CASSVDGVYGYTF. CDR3 DNA: TGTGCCAGCAGCGTAGATGGAGTCTATGGCTACACCTTC. The variable domain in full, with the rest retrieved from reference TRBV9 and TRBJ1-2, is DSGVTQTPKHLITATGQRVTLRCSPRSGDLSVYWYQQSLDQGLQFLIQYYNGEERAKGNILERFSAQQFPDLHSELNLSSLELGDSALYFCASSVDGVYGYTFGSGTRLTVV.

This chain uses TRBV7-9 with TRBJ1-6; no clear D gene. The germline V and J ends were trimmed by 5 bases and 3 bases, with 14 bases remaining between them. Germline assignment: CDR1 SEHNR and CDR2 FQNEAQ (reference sequence). This CDR3 has 16 amino acids. The CDR3 region has the DNA TGTGCCAGCAGCCAACCACAGATATTCTATAATTCACCCCTCCACTTT. It encodes CASSQPQIFYNSPLHF. Using reference TRBV7-9 and TRBJ1-6 for the parts outside the CDR3, the full variable domain is DTGVSQNPRHKITKRGQNVTFRCDPISEHNRLYWYRQTLGQGPEFLTYFQNEAQLEKSRLLSDRFSAERPKGSFSTLEIQRTEQGDSAMYLCASSQPQIFYNSPLHFGNGTRLTVT.

V gene TRBV5-5 combines with J gene TRBJ1-3, with D possibly TRBD1 on 5 matching bases. Germline V lookup: CDR1 SGHKS, CDR2 YYEKEE (reference sequence). CDR3 length equals 15 residues. The V and J ends lost 1 base and 0 bases respectively, with 8 bases between them. The DNA for the CDR3 is TGTGCCAGCAGCTTGTATGACAGCTCTGGAAACACCATATATTTT. Translation gives CASSLYDSSGNTIYF.

The gene calls are TRBV4-1 and TRBJ2-1, with D unresolved. V lost 3 bases, J lost 6 bases, and 12 bases lay in between. Germline loops: CDR1 MGHRA, CDR2 YSYEKL. The length of the CDR3 is 14 residues. CDR3 sequence (DNA): TGCGCCAGCAGCCACGGCCCTTTAGGCAATGAGCAGTTCTTC. Its translation: CASSHGPLGNEQFF.

The rearrangement joins TRBV10-3 to TRBJ2-7; TRBD1 is a possible D gene (5 bases). With 4 bases removed from V and 0 bases from J, the gap between germline ends came to 10 bases. Germline V gene lookup returns CDR1 ENHRY and CDR2 SYGVKD. The CDR3 covers 14 residues. The CDR3 nucleotides are TGTGCCATCAGTGGGGGCACGAGCTCCTACGAGCAGTACTTC. Protein: CAISGGTSSYEQYF.

The gene calls are TRBV5-1 and TRBJ2-1; possibly TRBD2 for D (5 bases). Trimming removed 1 base at V and 1 base at J, with 9 bases between. In germline, CDR1 is SGHRS, CDR2 YFSETQ. CDR3 length: 15 residues. This CDR3 is CASSLLGESYNEQFF. CDR3 sequence (DNA): TGCGCCAGCAGCTTGTTGGGAGAATCCTACAATGAGCAGTTCTTC.

J is TRBJ2-4 and V is TRBV5-8; D ambiguous. V was trimmed by 0 bases and J by 1 base, leaving 8 bases between them. There are 15 residues in the CDR3. Germline CDR1 SGHTS, CDR2 YDEGEE. DNA of the CDR3: TGTGCCAGCAGCTTGGGCGACAAGGCCAAAAACATTCAGTACTTC. Its translation is CASSLGDKAKNIQYF.

This clone has only one observation. The chain has TRBV29-1 and TRBJ1-1; D may be TRBD1 (6 bases). The CDR3 contains 13 residues. The ends were cut back, 7 bases at V and 0 bases at J, with 12 bases in the middle. Germline values: CDR1 SQVTM, CDR2 ANQGSEA. CDR3: CSAQGQMNTEAFF. CDR3 bases: TGCAGCGCCCAGGGACAAATGAACACTGAAGCTTTCTTT.

This clone was seen once. This chain links TRBV2 with TRBJ1-5; weak D call: TRBD1 (5 bases). The CDR3 is 14 residues long. V was pared by 1 base and J by 4 bases, with 8 bases between. The germline V gene has CDR1 SNHLY and CDR2 FYNNEI. CDR3 coding DNA: TGTGCCAGCAGTGAAGGGGCAGGGAATCAGCCCCAGCATTTT. It is translated as CASSEGAGNQPQHF.

In regard to this clone: This sample also contains other DNA sequences that code for the same CDR3. V and J are TRBV9 and TRBJ1-1, with D possibly being TRBD1 (5 bases). This CDR3 region has 14 residues. Germline assignment: CDR1 SGDLS and CDR2 YYNGEE. V gave up 0 bases and J gave up 0 bases, with 6 bases separating them. CDR3 sequence: CASSVGGVNTEAFF. DNA for the CDR3: TGTGCCAGCAGCGTAGGGGGCGTGAACACTGAAGCTTTCTTT.

The CDR3 is CASRDSSGAGTEAFF. DNA of the CDR3: TGTGCCAGCAGGGACTCCTCAGGGGCAGGGACTGAAGCTTTCTTT. The chain combines TRBV6-1 with TRBJ1-1; D is possibly TRBD1 (6 bases). The CDR3 consists of 15 residues. CDR1 and CDR2 (germline): MNHNS, SASEGT. V was cut by 6 bases and J by 5 bases, with 19 bases left in between.